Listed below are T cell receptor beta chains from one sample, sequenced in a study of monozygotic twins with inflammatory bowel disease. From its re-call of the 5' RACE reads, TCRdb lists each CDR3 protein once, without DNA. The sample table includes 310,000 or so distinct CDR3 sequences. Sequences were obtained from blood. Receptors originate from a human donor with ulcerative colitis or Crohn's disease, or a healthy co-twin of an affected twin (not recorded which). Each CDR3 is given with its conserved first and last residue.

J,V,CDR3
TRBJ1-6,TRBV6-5,CASSYATGGSSYNSPLHF
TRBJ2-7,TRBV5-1,CASSLPLAGAIEQYF
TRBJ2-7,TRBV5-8,CASSFDSLSYEQYF
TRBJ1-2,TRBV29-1,CSVQETGPAYGYTF
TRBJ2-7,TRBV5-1,CASSLTSQLKYEQYF
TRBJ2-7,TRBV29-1,CSVEFGSPYEQYF
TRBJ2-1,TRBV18,CASSGPEAFNEQFF
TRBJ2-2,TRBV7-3,CASSFGQRYTGELFF
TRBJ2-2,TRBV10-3,CAISGSNTGELFF
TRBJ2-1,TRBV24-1,CATSGISRGGLDEQFF